The 28 T cell receptor beta chains in this list originate from one sample, sequenced in a study of blood T cell repertoires in COVID-19. Here immunoSEQ multiplex PCR was the method, and the copy in TCRdb shows in-frame clones only, minus some. Altogether 75,000 to 95,000 clones are present, 79% being singletons, with the ten largest covering approximately 5%. The sequencing sample was made of peripheral blood. The source is a woman aged 80 or over with active or convalescent COVID-19.

The chain has TRBV14 and TRBJ2-5, with 12 bases lining up with TRBD1. The germline V gene has CDR1 SGHDN and CDR2 FVKESK. The V and J ends lost 4 bases and 3 bases, in that order; junction bases with no gene match: 18. There are 20 residues in the CDR3. The CDR3, as DNA: TGTGCCAGCAGCCGACTCCCCGCCGGGACAGGGGGCCCCATAAAAGAGACCCAGTACTTC. Residues: CASSRLPAGTGGPIKETQYF. The full variable domain, in which reference TRBV14 and TRBJ2-5 provide the parts outside the CDR3, is EAGVTQFPSHSVIEKGQTVTLRCDPISGHDNLYWYRRVMGKEIKFLLHFVKESKQDESGMPNNRFLAERTGGTYSTLKVQPAELEDSGVYFCASSRLPAGTGGPIKETQYFGPGTRLLVL.

This rearrangement joins TRBV25-1 to TRBJ1-2; D remains unclear. V shed 3 bases and J shed 1 base, with 3 bases lying between them. The CDR3 consists of 12 residues. The germline CDR1 and CDR2 sequences are MGHDK and SYGVNS. The chain's CDR3 is CASSDFNYGYTF. In DNA form, the CDR3 reads TGTGCCAGCAGTGACTTTAACTATGGCTACACCTTC.

This clone appeared once. This chain connects TRBV2 to TRBJ1-5; TRBD1 matches 8 bases. V gave up 8 bases and J gave up 7 bases; unmatched junction bases: 10. CDR3 length: 14 residues. Germline V gene data show CDR1 as SNHLY and CDR2 as FYNNEI. The CDR3: CASLDRVGSQPQHF. The CDR3 DNA is TGTGCCAGCCTGGACAGGGTCGGATCCCAGCCCCAGCATTTT.

The rearrangement uses TRBV12-3 or TRBV12-4 and TRBJ2-1; 7 bases agree with TRBD2. Trimming took 6 bases from V and 10 from J; bases not matched to a gene: 9. CDR3 size: 13 residues. The CDR3 nucleotides are TGTGCCAGCAGAAACAGAAACGGGGGGGAGCAGTTCTTC. Its translation is CASRNRNGGEQFF.

The V and J genes are TRBV19 and TRBJ1-5, with D tentatively TRBD1 (6 bases). Germline V gene data show CDR1 as LNHDA and CDR2 as SQIVND (reference sequence). Deletions cut 6 bases from V and 5 bases from J, with 23 bases between. The CDR3 sequence is 17 residues long. CDR3 amino acids: CASRGGGGGGLYQPQHF. The CDR3 DNA reads as TGTGCCAGTAGGGGTGGTGGAGGGGGAGGGCTATATCAGCCCCAGCATTTT.

This chain links TRBV28 with TRBJ1-1, with D possibly TRBD1 on 6 matching bases. The germline V and J ends were trimmed by 11 bases and 4 bases, with 11 bases remaining between them. Germline V gene data show CDR1 as MDHEN and CDR2 as SYDVKM. This CDR3 region has 11 residues. This CDR3 reads CAGKQGTEAFF. The CDR3 nucleotides read TGTGCCGGGAAACAGGGCACTGAAGCTTTCTTT.

This chain links TRBV18 with TRBJ1-2, with D tentatively TRBD1 (5 bases). Trimming stripped 2 bases from V and 4 bases from J, with 17 bases between. The V gene's germline CDR1 is KGHSH and CDR2 LQKENI. The CDR3 runs 16 residues. CDR3: CASSPSAGSAGYGYTF. The CDR3 bases are TGTGCCAGCTCACCATCAGCAGGGTCCGCCGGCTATGGCTACACCTTC.

This clone was picked up a small number of times. The genes are TRBV6-2 or TRBV6-3 and TRBJ2-6; 10 positions agree with TRBD1. Per the germline V gene, CDR1 is MNHEY and CDR2 is SVGEGT. This CDR3 is built from 19 residues. J gave up 2 bases and V 0 bases, and 7 bases lay outside the gene matches. Here the CDR3 DNA reads TGTGCCAGCAGTTACTCAAGTGGACAGGGGGGCACTGGGGCCAACGTCCTGACTTTC. It encodes CASSYSSGQGGTGANVLTF.

The CDR3 protein is CASRIQGGQPQHF. The CDR3 coding sequence is TGTGCCAGCAGAATACAGGGGGGGCAGCCCCAGCATTTT. V usage is TRBV2 and J usage is TRBJ1-5; 8 nucleotides line up with TRBD1. Losses at the gene ends were 6 bases for V and 7 bases for J; bases not matched to a gene: 5. The CDR3 has 13 residues. CDR1 and CDR2 from the germline V gene are SNHLY and FYNNEI.

The chain's CDR3 is CASSWTGGNYGYTF. CDR3 DNA sequence: TGTGCCAGCAGCTGGACAGGGGGCAACTATGGCTACACCTTC. The genes are TRBV14 and TRBJ1-2, with 11 bases fitting TRBD1. Germline CDR1 reads SGHDN; CDR2 reads FVKESK. Trimming cost V 5 bases and J 2 bases; bases outside gene matches: 1. The CDR3 runs to 14 residues.

This rearrangement joins TRBV7-9 to TRBJ1-4; the D gene is possibly TRBD1 (5 bases). Germline V gene sequence: CDR1 SEHNR, CDR2 FQNEAQ (reference sequence). CDR3 length: 15 amino acids. Trimming shortened V by 1 base and J by 6 bases, and 12 bases separated the two germline ends. For the CDR3, the DNA is TGTGCCAGCAGCTTAGTGGCGTGGGGGGATGAAAAACTGTTTTTT. Residues: CASSLVAWGDEKLFF.

By proportion, this clone is medium-sized. It is unclear where the CDR3 begins or ends on the DNA, so no DNA is shown, and the CDR3 is as TCRdb lists it. This chain uses TRBV19 with TRBJ1-5. Termini included, the CDR3 measures 12 amino acids. The V gene's germline CDR1 is LNHDA and CDR2 SQIVND (reference sequence). The CDR3 reads CASTSGNQPQHF.

This chain uses TRBV29-1 with TRBJ2-6; D is undetermined. Trimming took off 4 bases at V and 4 bases at J, with 5 bases between the two ends. Germline V gene data show CDR1 as SQVTM and CDR2 as ANQGSEA. This CDR3 region has 12 residues. The CDR3 sequence is CSVVSGANVLTF. CDR3 bases: TGCAGCGTTGTGAGCGGGGCCAACGTCCTGACTTTC.

This clone has just one count. V is TRBV5-1 and J is TRBJ1-1, with D perhaps TRBD1 (5 bases). The V and J ends lost 2 bases and 1 base respectively, with 9 bases between them. This CDR3 has 14 residues. Germline CDR1 is SGHRS and CDR2 is YFSETQ. The CDR3 is CASSLQTGNTEAFF. For the CDR3, the DNA is TGCGCCAGCAGCTTACAAACAGGGAACACTGAAGCTTTCTTT.

This chain connects TRBV9 to TRBJ2-1, with D possibly being TRBD2 (5 bases). Trimming removed 0 bases at V and 5 bases at J, with 12 bases between. The CDR3 is 15 residues long. Looked up from germline, CDR1 is SGDLS and CDR2 is YYNGEE. The CDR3 DNA sequence: TGTGCCAGCAGCGTAGTTGGGAGTGAGCACAATGAGCAGTTCTTC. It specifies CASSVVGSEHNEQFF.

The chain recombines TRBV2 with TRBJ2-3, with TRBD2 matching over 8 bases. Germline CDR1 and CDR2: SNHLY and FYNNEI. There are 17 residues in the CDR3. V was pared by 4 bases and J by 5 bases, with 14 bases of the junction left unmatched. The CDR3 here is CASSAGSGRGEKDTQYF. The CDR3 DNA reads TGTGCCAGCAGTGCCGGGTCCGGGCGGGGGGAGAAAGATACGCAGTATTTT.

J is TRBJ2-3 and V is TRBV6-6; a possible D gene is TRBD1 (5 bases). V was cut by 2 bases and J by 1 base, with 7 bases left in between. Germline CDR1 reads MNHNY; CDR2 reads SVGAGI (reference sequence). This CDR3 spans 14 amino acids. Here the CDR3 reads CASSYRGGTDTQYF. The CDR3 bases are TGTGCCAGCAGTTACAGGGGCGGCACAGATACGCAGTATTTT.

The genes are TRBV7-6 and TRBJ2-7; D perhaps matches TRBD2 (6 bases). The CDR3 consists of 15 residues. V was clipped by 2 bases and J by 5 bases, with 16 bases between them. Germline V gene lookup returns CDR1 SGHVS and CDR2 FNYEAQ. CDR3 sequence: CASSLTPGEMHEQYF. For the CDR3, the DNA is TGTGCCAGCAGCTTAACACCGGGAGAAATGCACGAGCAGTACTTC.

Points on this clone: The junction and the germline gene differ at one end; a read error may be behind it. The chain combines TRBV19 with TRBJ2-1; 9 nucleotides line up with TRBD1. Germline V CDR1 and CDR2: LNHDA, SQIVND (reference sequence). The CDR3 is 15 residues long. The DNA for the CDR3 is TGTGCCAGTAGTATTAGGGACAGGGAAAACAACGAGCAGTTCTTC. Its protein is CASSIRDRENNEQFF.

The table lists this clone with a count of one. The rearrangement links TRBV10-3 to TRBJ2-1, with 7 bases identical to TRBD2. J gave up 8 bases and V 2 bases, and 15 bases lay outside the gene matches. Germline CDR1 is ENHRY and CDR2 is SYGVKD. The CDR3 runs to 17 residues. CDR3 protein: CAISENTGTRGVDEQFF. The CDR3 region has the DNA TGTGCCATCAGTGAGAATACCGGGACCCGGGGGGTCGATGAGCAGTTCTTC.

The chain combines TRBV7-2 with TRBJ2-5; maybe TRBD2 (6 bases). Germline CDR1 and CDR2: SGHTA and FQGNSA. This CDR3 has 16 amino acids. With 0 bases removed from V and 2 bases from J, the gap between germline ends came to 13 bases. CDR3 DNA sequence: TGTGCCAGCAGCTTAGCGGGGACTTCCTTTCAAGAGACCCAGTACTTC. Its translation is CASSLAGTSFQETQYF. Full variable domain (remainder filled in from reference TRBV7-2 and TRBJ2-5): GAGVSQSPSNKVTEKGKDVELRCDPISGHTALYWYRQSLGQGLEFLIYFQGNSAPDKSGLPSDRFSAERTGGSVSTLTIQRTQQEDSAVYLCASSLAGTSFQETQYFGPGTRLLVL.

As DNA, the CDR3 is TGTGCCAGCAGCTACGGACAGGGGGCGGGCACAGATACGCAGTATTTT. Translation: CASSYGQGAGTDTQYF. The V and J genes are TRBV5-4 and TRBJ2-3; 11 nucleotides match TRBD1. The CDR3 contains 16 residues. V lost 3 bases and J lost 1; bases outside the gene matches: 4. Germline V gene sequence: CDR1 SGHNT, CDR2 YYREEE (reference sequence).

The chain employs TRBV3-1 (or the pseudogene TRBV3-2) and TRBJ1-1; D perhaps matches TRBD1 (5 bases). V was pared by 1 base and J by 2 bases, with 11 bases between. Germline V lookup: CDR1 LGHDT, CDR2 YNNKEL (reference sequence). CDR3 size: 15 residues. The CDR3 loop reads CASSQGGVVNTEAFF. CDR3 nucleotide sequence: TGTGCCAGCAGCCAAGGGGGGGTAGTAAACACTGAAGCTTTCTTT.

The rearrangement links TRBV7-9 to TRBJ1-1; D unresolved. The CDR3 has 14 residues. The V gene lost 5 bases and the J gene lost 4 bases, with 14 bases spanning the gap. Germline loops: CDR1 SEHNR, CDR2 FQNEAQ (reference sequence). The CDR3 reads CASSPLISATEAFF. CDR3 in DNA: TGTGCCAGCAGCCCCCTCATAAGCGCCACTGAAGCTTTCTTT.

The chain employs TRBV24-1 and TRBJ2-5, with 7 bases that match TRBD1. This CDR3 has 14 amino acids. V lost 5 bases and J lost 5; bases outside the gene matches: 7. Germline V gene data show CDR1 as KGHDR and CDR2 as SFDVKD. The CDR3 is CATSAGQVGETQYF. The CDR3 DNA follows: TGTGCCACCAGTGCTGGACAGGTCGGCGAGACCCAGTACTTC.

This chain links TRBV5-4 with TRBJ2-7; TRBD1 aligns across 8 bases. Trimming removed 7 bases from V and 2 bases from J; junction bases left unmatched: 11. Germline V gene lookup returns CDR1 SGHNT and CDR2 YYREEE (reference sequence). The CDR3 is 15 residues long. DNA of the CDR3: TGTGCCAGCGGCCGAGAACGGACAGGGACCTACGAGCAGTACTTC. Translated: CASGRERTGTYEQYF.

The genes are TRBV9 and TRBJ1-1; 7 nucleotides line up with TRBD1. Looked up from germline, CDR1 is SGDLS and CDR2 is YYNGEE. This CDR3 has 17 residues. With 4 bases clipped from V and 0 bases from J, the junction kept 12 bases outside the gene matches. In DNA, the CDR3 is TGTGCCAGCAGCCCAGGGGGACAGTCGACGATGAACACTGAAGCTTTCTTT. Amino acid sequence: CASSPGGQSTMNTEAFF.

The chain combines TRBV7-9 with TRBJ2-1, with a tentative D call TRBD2 (5 bases). Trimming took 5 bases from V and 2 from J, leaving 16 bases between them. This CDR3 has 16 residues. From germline, CDR1 is SEHNR and CDR2 FQNEAQ (reference sequence). The chain's CDR3 is CASSHPAKRTYNEQFF. The CDR3, as DNA: TGTGCCAGCAGCCATCCTGCGAAGCGGACCTACAATGAGCAGTTCTTC. The full variable domain, in which reference TRBV7-9 and TRBJ2-1 provide the parts outside the CDR3, is DTGVSQNPRHKITKRGQNVTFRCDPISEHNRLYWYRQTLGQGPEFLTYFQNEAQLEKSRLLSDRFSAERPKGSFSTLEIQRTEQGDSAMYLCASSHPAKRTYNEQFFGPGTRLTVL.